This T cell receptor (beta chain) stems from a study of blood T cell repertoires in COVID-19. On the study more broadly: COVID-19 samples collected from the United States, Italy and Spain covered acute and convalescent phases. T cells, B-cell-depleted T cells, or PBMCs supplied cDNA or gDNA.

The age range of participants was about 18 to 89 years, with residence in about 25 US areas. Germline CDR1 and CDR2: GTSNPN and SVGIG (reference sequence). The CDR3 loop spans 16 amino acids. With 1 base clipped from V and 1 base from J, the junction kept 9 bases outside the gene matches. As processed by the authors: The authors estimated nucleated cell counts from reference gene primer amplification. Using immunoSEQ multiplex PCR, the repertoire was profiled, and TCRdb retains in-frame clones only, with some absent. V and J calls and clone size are as listed in that table; D and trimming were resolved from the DNA. The sample lists fewer than 350,000 clones, just under 90% occurring once.

V usage is TRBV30 and J usage is TRBJ2-7; TRBD2 agrees at 8 bases. Sequenced material: PBMCs or T cells enriched from blood (not recorded which). This receptor was identified in a woman aged 25 to 39 with acute COVID-19. The DNA of the CDR3 is TGTGCCTGGAGTGCGGGACTAGGTCGGGGGTCCTACGAGCAGTACTTC. This codes for CAWSAGLGRGSYEQYF.